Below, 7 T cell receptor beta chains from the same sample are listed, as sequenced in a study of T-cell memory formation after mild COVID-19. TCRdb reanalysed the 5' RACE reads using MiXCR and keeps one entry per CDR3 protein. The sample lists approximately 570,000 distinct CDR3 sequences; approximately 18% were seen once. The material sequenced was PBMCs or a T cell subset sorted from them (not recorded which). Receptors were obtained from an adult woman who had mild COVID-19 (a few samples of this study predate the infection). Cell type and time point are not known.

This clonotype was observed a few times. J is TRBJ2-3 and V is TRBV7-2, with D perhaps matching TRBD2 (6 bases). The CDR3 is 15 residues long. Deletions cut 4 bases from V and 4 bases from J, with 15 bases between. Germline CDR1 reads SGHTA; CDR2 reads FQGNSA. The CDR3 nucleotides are TGTGCCAGCAGCTCACAGACTAGTTTGGCAGATACGCAGTATTTT. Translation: CASSSQTSLADTQYF.

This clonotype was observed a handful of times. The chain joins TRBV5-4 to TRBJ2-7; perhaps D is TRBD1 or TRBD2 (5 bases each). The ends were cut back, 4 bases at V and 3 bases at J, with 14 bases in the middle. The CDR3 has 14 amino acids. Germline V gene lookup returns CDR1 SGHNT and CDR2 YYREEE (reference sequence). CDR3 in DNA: TGTGCCAGCAGCGGGGGTGGGGTTGACTACGAGCAGTACTTC. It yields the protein CASSGGGVDYEQYF.

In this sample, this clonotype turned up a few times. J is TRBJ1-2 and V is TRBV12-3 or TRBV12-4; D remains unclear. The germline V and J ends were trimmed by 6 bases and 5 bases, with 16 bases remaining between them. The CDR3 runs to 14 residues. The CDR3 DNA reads TGTGCCAGCAGCCACATAAATGACGGGTATGGCTACACCTTC. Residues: CASSHINDGYGYTF.

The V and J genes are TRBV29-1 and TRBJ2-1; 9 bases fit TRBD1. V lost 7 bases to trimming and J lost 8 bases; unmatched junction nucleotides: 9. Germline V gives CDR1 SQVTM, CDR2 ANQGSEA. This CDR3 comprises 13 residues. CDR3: CSATGGEGDEQFF. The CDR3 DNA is TGCAGCGCTACAGGGGGCGAGGGGGATGAGCAGTTCTTC.

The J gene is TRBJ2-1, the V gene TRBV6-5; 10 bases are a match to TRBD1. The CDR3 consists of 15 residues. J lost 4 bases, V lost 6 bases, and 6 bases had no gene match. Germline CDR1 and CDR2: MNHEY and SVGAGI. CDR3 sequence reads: CASREGQGLYNEQFF. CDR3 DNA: TGTGCCAGCAGGGAGGGACAGGGGCTATACAATGAGCAGTTCTTC.

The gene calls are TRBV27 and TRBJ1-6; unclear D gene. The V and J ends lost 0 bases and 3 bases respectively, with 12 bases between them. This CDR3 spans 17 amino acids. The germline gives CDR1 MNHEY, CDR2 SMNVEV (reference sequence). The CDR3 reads CASSLSIPGDYNSPLHF. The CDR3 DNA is TGTGCCAGCAGTTTATCGATCCCTGGGGACTATAATTCACCCCTCCACTTT.

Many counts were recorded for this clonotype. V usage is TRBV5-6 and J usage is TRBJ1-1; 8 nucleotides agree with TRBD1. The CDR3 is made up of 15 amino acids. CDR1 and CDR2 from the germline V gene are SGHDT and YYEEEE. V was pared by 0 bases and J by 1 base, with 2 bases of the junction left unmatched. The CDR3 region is CASSLAGTGNTEAFF. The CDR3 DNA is TGTGCCAGCAGCTTGGCCGGGACAGGGAACACTGAAGCTTTCTTT.